This T cell receptor beta chain is drawn from a study of shared clonotypes between healthy human individuals. Study results and caveats: A small donor pool kept down the genetic and exposure-history diversity that was represented.

In the authors' methods: ImmunoSEQ supplied junction-only sequences lacking quality scores, so filtering was different. The protocol was immunoSEQ multiplex PCR, while the TCRdb copy is restricted to in-frame clones and leaves out a portion. That table gives V, J and clone size, and the DNA gave D and trimming. Of around 690,000 clones detected, 90% appear once; the ten largest clones hold 30% to 40%. To note about this clone: The target antigen is unknown.

Between the trimmed V and J ends, which lost 7 bases and 2 bases, there was a span of 9 bases. The CDR3 runs to 13 residues. Germline lookup yields CDR1 MNHNS and CDR2 SASEGT. Material for sequencing was memory CD8+ T cells from PBMCs. Specified subset: CD45RO+ cells pooled with CCR7-negative TemRA cells. This TCR derives from a man aged 18 to 35 in good health. Some clones in this sample may be carry-over from other donors' samples. V and J are TRBV6-1 and TRBJ1-3; TRBD1 might be the D (6 bases). CDR3 in DNA: TGTGCCAGCATGGCAGGGGCTGGAAACACCATATATTTT. It specifies CASMAGAGNTIYF.